This TCR beta chain appears in the sequencing data of a study of cytomegalovirus exposure and HLA in healthy donors. General study points: TCR beta chains associated with HLA were, in a later analysis, more clonally expanded than equally common others. A later analysis showed TCR association rates differing by HLA locus, peaking at DRB1 and lowest at HLA-C. Most of the TCR beta V segments (in an earlier analysis) were productive either about 87% or about 30% of the time.

This PCR relied on a set of 60 Vbeta primers and 13 Jbeta primers. Sequencing used immunoSEQ multiplex PCR; TCRdb keeps in-frame clones, though not all of them. Of hundreds of thousands of clones in the sample, about 88% were seen once. In the case of this clone: Its antigen is unidentified.

This CDR3 is built from 14 residues. Germline lookup yields CDR1 SQVTM and CDR2 ANQGSEA. The V end lost 3 bases, the J end lost 0 bases, and 12 bases lay between the germline ends. The chain has TRBV29-1 and TRBJ2-7; tentatively, D is TRBD1 (7 bases). Sequenced input: PBMCs. This sequence was found in a girl aged 2 to 9 in good health and CMV-seronegative. CDR3 amino acids: CSVEGGQSSYEQYF. The DNA of the CDR3 is TGCAGCGTTGAGGGGGGACAGAGCTCCTACGAGCAGTACTTC.